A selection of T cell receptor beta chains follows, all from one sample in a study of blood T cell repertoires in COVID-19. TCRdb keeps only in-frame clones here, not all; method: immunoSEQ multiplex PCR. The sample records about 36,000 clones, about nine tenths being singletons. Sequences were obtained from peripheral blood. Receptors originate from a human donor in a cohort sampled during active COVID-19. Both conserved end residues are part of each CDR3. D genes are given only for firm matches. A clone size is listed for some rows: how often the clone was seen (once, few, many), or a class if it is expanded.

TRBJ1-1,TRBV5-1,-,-,CASSLAAGPQNTEAFF,TGCGCCAGCAGCTTGGCGGCAGGGCCCCAGAACACTGAAGCTTTCTTT
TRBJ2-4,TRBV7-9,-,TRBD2,CASSLGGLSKNIQYF,TGTGCCAGCAGCCTCGGGGGGTTGTCCAAAAACATTCAGTACTTC
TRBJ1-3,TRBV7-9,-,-,CASSPSGSAGNTIYF,TGTGCCAGCAGCCCCTCCGGGTCCGCTGGAAACACCATATATTTT
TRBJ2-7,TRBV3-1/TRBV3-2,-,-,CASSPDIGAGGEQYF,TGTGCCAGCAGCCCCGATATTGGGGCCGGGGGCGAGCAGTACTTC
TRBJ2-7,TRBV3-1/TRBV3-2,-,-,CASSPAAGQGYEQYF,TGTGCCAGCAGCCCCGCGGCGGGCCAGGGGTACGAGCAGTACTTC
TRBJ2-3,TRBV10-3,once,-,CATKITDTQYF,TGTGCCACCAAAATCACAGATACGCAGTATTTT
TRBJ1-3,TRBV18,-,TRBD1,CASSPGTGGPSGNTIYF,TGTGCCAGCTCACCCGGGACAGGGGGACCCTCTGGAAACACCATATATTTT
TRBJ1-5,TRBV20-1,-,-,CSASWGRYSNQPQHF,TGCAGTGCTAGTTGGGGCCGGTATAGCAATCAGCCCCAGCATTTT
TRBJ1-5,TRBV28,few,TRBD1,CASSFGTANQPQHF,TGTGCCAGCAGTTTCGGGACAGCCAATCAGCCCCAGCATTTT
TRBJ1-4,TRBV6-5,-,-,CASREWGGDEKLFF,TGTGCCAGTCGGGAGTGGGGTGGCGATGAAAAACTGTTTTTT
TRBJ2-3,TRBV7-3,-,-,CASSLSGFSTDTQYF,TGTGCCAGCAGCTTAAGCGGATTCAGCACAGATACGCAGTATTTT
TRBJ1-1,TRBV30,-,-,CAWSPGVTEAFF,TGTGCCTGGAGCCCCGGGGTCACTGAAGCTTTCTTT
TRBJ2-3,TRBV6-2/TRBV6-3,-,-,CASSLASPPDTQYF,TGTGCCAGCAGCCTAGCTTCTCCCCCCGATACGCAGTATTTT
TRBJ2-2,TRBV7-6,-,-,CASSLDQGGTGELFF,TGTGCCAGCAGCTTAGACCAGGGTGGTACCGGGGAGCTGTTTTTT
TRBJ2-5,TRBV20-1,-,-,CSVTAGGTQYF,TGCAGTGTCACAGCCGGGGGGACCCAGTACTTC
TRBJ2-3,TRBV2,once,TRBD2,CASKRTSGMGDTQYF,TGTGCCAGCAAGAGGACTAGCGGGATGGGGGATACGCAGTATTTT
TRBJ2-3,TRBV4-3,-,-,CASSQASTDTQYF,TGCGCCAGCAGCCAAGCCTCCACAGATACGCAGTATTTT
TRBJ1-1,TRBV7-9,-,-,CASSLPSTANTEAFF,TGTGCCAGCAGCTTACCCTCGACAGCGAACACTGAAGCTTTCTTT
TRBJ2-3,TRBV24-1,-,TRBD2,CATRGSQSGRDSDTQYF,TGTGCCACCAGGGGCTCCCAGAGCGGGAGGGACTCAGATACGCAGTATTTT
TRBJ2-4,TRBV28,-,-,CASRDRRRTSAKNIQYF,TGTGCCAGCCGTGACAGGCGCCGAACCTCGGCCAAAAACATTCAGTACTTC
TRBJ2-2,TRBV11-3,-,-,CASQRSNTGELFF,TGTGCCAGCCAGCGGTCGAACACCGGGGAGCTGTTTTTT
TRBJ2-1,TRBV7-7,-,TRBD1,CASSLRQGSYNEQFF,TGTGCCAGCAGCTTACGACAGGGCTCCTACAATGAGCAGTTCTTC
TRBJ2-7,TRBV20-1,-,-,CSAGHVEQYF,TGCAGTGCTGGACACGTCGAGCAGTACTTC
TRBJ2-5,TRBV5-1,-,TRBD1,CASSDSGGETQYF,TGCGCCAGCAGCGACTCAGGGGGCGAGACCCAGTACTTC
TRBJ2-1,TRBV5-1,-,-,CASREDVSSYNEQFF,TGCGCCAGCAGGGAGGACGTCAGCTCCTACAATGAGCAGTTCTTC